Listed here is a single T cell receptor (beta chain). These data belong to a study of beta chain features in type 1 diabetes. Blood was collected once per donor into heparin, averaging roughly 110 mL. Losses at the gene ends were 4 bases for V and 1 base for J; bases not matched to a gene: 3. Germline CDR1 SEHNR, CDR2 FQNEAQ (reference sequence). The CDR3 extends over 15 amino acids. The investigators reverse transcribed all of the isolated RNA, so they sequenced expressed TCRB transcripts. Sequencing was performed with immunoSEQ multiplex PCR; in TCRdb, only in-frame clones are kept and a portion is missing. The table has around 300,000 clones, approximately 10% seen once.

The rearrangement joins TRBV7-9 to TRBJ2-7; TRBD2 matches 11 bases. This sequence was found in a woman aged 30 to 39 in good health. The sequencing sample was made of naive CD4+ T cells from blood. CDR3: CASSSGLADSYEQYF. The CDR3 DNA reads as TGTGCCAGCAGCTCGGGACTAGCGGATTCCTACGAGCAGTACTTC.